The present T cell receptor beta chain was sequenced within a study of cytomegalovirus exposure and HLA in healthy donors. Use of 60 Vbeta and 13 Jbeta primers characterized the PCR. Produced via immunoSEQ multiplex PCR; TCRdb's table is partial and in-frame only. Of around 120,000 clones in the sample, more than 60% are singletons; the top ten hold less than 9.5%. About this clone itself: What it recognizes is unknown.

The V gene end was trimmed by 4 bases and the J gene end by 4 bases; junction bases not matched to a gene: 14. The CDR3 is 18 residues long. The germline V gene encodes CDR1 SNHLY and CDR2 FYNNEI. Whole-study findings and limits: A later analysis, which compared TCR beta chains of equal frequency, found the HLA-associated ones more clonally expanded.

The chain is built from TRBV2 and TRBJ2-7; 12 nucleotides agree with TRBD2. This sequence originates from a woman between 50 and 59 years old in good health and CMV-seropositive. Source material: PBMCs. CDR3 amino acids: CASSVVRLAGGVLYEQYF. The CDR3 coding sequence is TGTGCCAGCAGTGTAGTCCGGCTAGCGGGGGGGGTTTTGTACGAGCAGTACTTC. The whole variable domain, filled in from reference TRBV2 and TRBJ2-7, reads EPEVTQTPSHQVTQMGQEVILRCVPISNHLYFYWYRQILGQKVEFLVSFYNNEISEKSEIFDDQFSVERPDGSNFTLKIRSTKLEDSAMYFCASSVVRLAGGVLYEQYFGPGTRLTVT.